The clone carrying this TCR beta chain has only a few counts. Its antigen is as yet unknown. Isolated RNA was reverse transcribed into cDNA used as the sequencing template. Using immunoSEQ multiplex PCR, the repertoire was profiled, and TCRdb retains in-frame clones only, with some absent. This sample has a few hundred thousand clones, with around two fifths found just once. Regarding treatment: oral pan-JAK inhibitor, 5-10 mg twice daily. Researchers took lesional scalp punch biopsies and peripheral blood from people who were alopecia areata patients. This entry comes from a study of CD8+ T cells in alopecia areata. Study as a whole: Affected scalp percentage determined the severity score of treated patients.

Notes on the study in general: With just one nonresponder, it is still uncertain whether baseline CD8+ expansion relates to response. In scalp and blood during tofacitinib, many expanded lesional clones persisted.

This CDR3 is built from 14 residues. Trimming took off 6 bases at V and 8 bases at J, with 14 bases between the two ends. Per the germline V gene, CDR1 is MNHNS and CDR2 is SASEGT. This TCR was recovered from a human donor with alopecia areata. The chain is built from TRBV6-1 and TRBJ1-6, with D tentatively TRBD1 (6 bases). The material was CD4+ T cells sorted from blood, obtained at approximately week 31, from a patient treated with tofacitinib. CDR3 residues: CASRPTGIHSPLHF. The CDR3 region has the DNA TGTGCCAGCAGACCCACAGGGATCCATTCACCCCTCCACTTT.